This T cell receptor (beta chain) was sequenced for a study of cytomegalovirus exposure and HLA in healthy donors. Researchers ran the PCR with 60 Vbeta and 13 Jbeta primers. Clones were sequenced by immunoSEQ multiplex PCR, and TCRdb holds only the in-frame ones, with some missing. The table records about 110,000 clones, 15% of them present only once. This clone showed up just a few times. What it recognizes is unknown. Study-level findings and limits: Immune exposure was documented only through CMV serostatus. Sequencing likely caused a cluster of highly shared sequence variants.

CDR3 size: 12 residues. Per germline, CDR1 ENHRY and CDR2 SYGVKD. J lost 5 bases, V lost 9 bases, and 5 bases had no gene match. The receptor's source is a woman younger than 35 in good health and CMV-seronegative. V is TRBV10-3 and J is TRBJ2-7; 9 bases agree with TRBD2. The sample consisted of PBMCs. The chain's CDR3 is CAIGLARDEQYF. Written as DNA, the CDR3 is TGTGCCATAGGACTAGCGAGGGACGAGCAGTACTTC.